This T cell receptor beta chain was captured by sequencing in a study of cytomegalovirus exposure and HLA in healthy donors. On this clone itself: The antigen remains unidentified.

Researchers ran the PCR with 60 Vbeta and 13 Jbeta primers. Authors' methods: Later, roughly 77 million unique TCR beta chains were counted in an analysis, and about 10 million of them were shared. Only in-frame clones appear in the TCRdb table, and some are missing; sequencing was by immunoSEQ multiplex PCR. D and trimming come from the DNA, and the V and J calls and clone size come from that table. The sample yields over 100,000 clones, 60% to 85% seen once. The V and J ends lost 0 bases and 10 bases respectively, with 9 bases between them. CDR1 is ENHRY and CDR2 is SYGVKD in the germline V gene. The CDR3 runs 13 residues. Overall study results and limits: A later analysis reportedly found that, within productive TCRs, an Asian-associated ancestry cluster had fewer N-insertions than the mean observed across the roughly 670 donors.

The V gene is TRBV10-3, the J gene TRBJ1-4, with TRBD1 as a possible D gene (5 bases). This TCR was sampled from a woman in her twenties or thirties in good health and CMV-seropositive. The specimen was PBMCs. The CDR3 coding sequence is TGTGCCATCAGTGAGTCCGGGGGAGGAAAACTGTTTTTT. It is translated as CAISESGGGKLFF.